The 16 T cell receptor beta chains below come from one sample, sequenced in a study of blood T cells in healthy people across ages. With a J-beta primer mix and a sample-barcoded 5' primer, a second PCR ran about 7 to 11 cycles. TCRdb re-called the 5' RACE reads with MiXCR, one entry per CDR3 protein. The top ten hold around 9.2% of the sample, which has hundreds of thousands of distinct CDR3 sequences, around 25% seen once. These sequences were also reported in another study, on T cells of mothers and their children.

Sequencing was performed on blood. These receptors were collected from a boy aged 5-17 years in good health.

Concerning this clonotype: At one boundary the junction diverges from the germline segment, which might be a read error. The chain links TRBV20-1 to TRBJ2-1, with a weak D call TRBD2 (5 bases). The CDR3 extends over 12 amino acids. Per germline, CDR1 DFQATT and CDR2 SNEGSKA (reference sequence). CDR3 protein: CSADRDLNGQFF. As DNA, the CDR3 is TGCAGTGCAGACCGGGATCTCAATGGGCAGTTCTTC.

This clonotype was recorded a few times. CDR3 in amino acids: CASSPGFGWYEQYF. DNA of the CDR3: TGTGCCAGCAGCCCGGGCTTCGGGTGGTACGAGCAGTACTTC. This sequence joins TRBV14 and TRBJ2-7, with D unclear. V was pared by 4 bases and J by 4 bases, with 14 bases between. From germline, CDR1 is SGHDN and CDR2 FVKESK. The CDR3 covers 14 residues.

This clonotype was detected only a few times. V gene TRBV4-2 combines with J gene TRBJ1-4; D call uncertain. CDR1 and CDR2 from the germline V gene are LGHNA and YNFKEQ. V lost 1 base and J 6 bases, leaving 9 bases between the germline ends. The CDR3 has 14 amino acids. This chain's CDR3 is CASSQANGDEKLFF. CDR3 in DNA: TGTGCCAGCAGCCAAGCGAACGGCGATGAAAAACTGTTTTTT.

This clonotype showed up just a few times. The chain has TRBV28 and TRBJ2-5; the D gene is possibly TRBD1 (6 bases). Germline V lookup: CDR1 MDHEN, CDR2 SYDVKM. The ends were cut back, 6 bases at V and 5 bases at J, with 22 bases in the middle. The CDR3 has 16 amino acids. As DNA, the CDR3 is TGTGCCAGCAGATCCATCTCGACAGGACCAGGGGAGACCCAGTACTTC. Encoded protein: CASRSISTGPGETQYF.

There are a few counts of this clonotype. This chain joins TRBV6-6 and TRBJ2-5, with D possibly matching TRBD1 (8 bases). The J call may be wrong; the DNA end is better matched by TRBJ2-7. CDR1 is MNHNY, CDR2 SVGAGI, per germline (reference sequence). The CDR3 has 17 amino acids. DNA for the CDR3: TGTGCCAGCAGTTACATTCCAGGACAGGGAGGGTCCTACGAGCAGTACTTC. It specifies CASSYIPGQGGSYEQYF.

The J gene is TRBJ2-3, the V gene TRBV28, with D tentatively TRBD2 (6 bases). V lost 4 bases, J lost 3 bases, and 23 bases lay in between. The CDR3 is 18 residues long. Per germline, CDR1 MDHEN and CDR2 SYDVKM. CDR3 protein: CASSYLTIGGEKTDTQYF. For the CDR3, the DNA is TGTGCCAGCAGTTATTTAACCATCGGGGGTGAAAAGACAGATACGCAGTATTTT. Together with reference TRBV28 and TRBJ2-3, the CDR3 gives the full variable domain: DVKVTQSSRYLVKRTGEKVFLECVQDMDHENMFWYRQDPGLGLRLIYFSYDVKMKEKGDIPEGYSVSREKKERFSLILESASTNQTSMYLCASSYLTIGGEKTDTQYFGPGTRLTVL.

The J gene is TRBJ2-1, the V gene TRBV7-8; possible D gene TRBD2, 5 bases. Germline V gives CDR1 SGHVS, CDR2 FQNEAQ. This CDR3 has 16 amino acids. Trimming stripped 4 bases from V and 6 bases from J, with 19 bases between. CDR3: CASSSLGPPLVNEQFF. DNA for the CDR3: TGTGCCAGCAGCTCACTAGGGCCACCTCTAGTCAATGAGCAGTTCTTC. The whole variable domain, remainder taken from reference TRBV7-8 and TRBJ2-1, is GAGVSQSPRYKVAKRGQDVALRCDPISGHVSLFWYQQALGQGPEFLTYFQNEAQLDKSGLPSDRFFAERPEGSVSTLKIQRTQQEDSAVYLCASSSLGPPLVNEQFFGPGTRLTVL.

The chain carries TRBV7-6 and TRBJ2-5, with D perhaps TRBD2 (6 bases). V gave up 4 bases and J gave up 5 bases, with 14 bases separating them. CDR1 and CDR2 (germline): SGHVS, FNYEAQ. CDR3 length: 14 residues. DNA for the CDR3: TGTGCCAGCAGCTCGCCGACTAGTTGGGAGACCCAGTACTTC. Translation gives CASSSPTSWETQYF.

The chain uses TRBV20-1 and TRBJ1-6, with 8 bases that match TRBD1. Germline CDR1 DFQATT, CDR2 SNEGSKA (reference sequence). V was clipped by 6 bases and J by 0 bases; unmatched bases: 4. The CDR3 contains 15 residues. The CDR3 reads CSAAGGHSYNSPLHF. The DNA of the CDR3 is TGCAGTGCGGCAGGGGGCCACTCCTATAATTCACCCCTCCACTTT.

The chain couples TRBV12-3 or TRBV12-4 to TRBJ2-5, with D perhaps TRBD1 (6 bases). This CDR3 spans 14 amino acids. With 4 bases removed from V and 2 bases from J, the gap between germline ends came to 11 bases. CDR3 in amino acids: CASSSGTQQETQYF. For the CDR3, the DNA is TGTGCCAGCAGTTCCGGGACACAACAAGAGACCCAGTACTTC.

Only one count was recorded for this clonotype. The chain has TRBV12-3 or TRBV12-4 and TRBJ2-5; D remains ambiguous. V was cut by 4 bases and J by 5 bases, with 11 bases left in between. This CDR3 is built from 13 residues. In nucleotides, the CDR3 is TGTGCCAGCAGTTCGTTCTTCGGGGAGACCCAGTACTTC. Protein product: CASSSFFGETQYF.

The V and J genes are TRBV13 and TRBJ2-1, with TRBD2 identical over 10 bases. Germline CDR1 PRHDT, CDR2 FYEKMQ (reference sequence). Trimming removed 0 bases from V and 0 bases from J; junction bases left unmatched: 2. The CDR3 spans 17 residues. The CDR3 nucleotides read TGTGCCAGCAGCTTAGGCCCTAGCGGGGGCTCCTACAATGAGCAGTTCTTC. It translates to CASSLGPSGGSYNEQFF.

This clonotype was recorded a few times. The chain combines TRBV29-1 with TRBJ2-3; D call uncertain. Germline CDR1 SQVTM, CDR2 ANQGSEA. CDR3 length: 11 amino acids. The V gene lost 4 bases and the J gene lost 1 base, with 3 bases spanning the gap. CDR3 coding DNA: TGCAGCGTTGCCCGCACAGATACGCAGTATTTT. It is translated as CSVARTDTQYF.

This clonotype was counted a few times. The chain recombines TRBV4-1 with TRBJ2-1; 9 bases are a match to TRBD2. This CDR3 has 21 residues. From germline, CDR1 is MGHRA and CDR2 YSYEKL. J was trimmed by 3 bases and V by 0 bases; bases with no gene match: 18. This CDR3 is CASSQDQRGMREGTFYNEQFF. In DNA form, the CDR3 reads TGCGCCAGCAGCCAAGATCAGAGGGGAATGCGGGAGGGTACTTTCTACAATGAGCAGTTCTTC.

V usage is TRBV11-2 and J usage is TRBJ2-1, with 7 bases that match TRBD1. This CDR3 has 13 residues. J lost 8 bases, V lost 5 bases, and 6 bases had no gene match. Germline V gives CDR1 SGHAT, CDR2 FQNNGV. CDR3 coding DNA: TGTGCCAGCAGCGTAAGCACAGGGGATGAGCAGTTCTTC. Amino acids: CASSVSTGDEQFF.

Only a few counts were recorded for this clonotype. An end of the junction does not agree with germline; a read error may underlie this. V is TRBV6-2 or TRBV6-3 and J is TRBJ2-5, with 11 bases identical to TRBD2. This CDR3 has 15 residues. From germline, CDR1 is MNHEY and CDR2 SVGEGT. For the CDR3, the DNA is TGTGCCAGCAGTCCTAGCGGGGGGTACCAAGGGACCCAGTACTTC. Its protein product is CASSPSGGYQGTQYF.